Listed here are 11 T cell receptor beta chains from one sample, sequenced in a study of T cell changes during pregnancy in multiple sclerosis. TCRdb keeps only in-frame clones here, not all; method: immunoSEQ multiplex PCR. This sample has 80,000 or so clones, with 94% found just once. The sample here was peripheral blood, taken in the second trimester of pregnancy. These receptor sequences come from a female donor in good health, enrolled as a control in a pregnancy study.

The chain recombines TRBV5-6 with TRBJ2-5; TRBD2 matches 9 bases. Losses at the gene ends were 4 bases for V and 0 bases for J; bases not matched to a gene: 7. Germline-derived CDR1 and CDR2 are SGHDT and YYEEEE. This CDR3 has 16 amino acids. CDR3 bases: TGTGCCAGCAGCCTCCTTACTAGCGGGCACCAAGAGACCCAGTACTTC. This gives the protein CASSLLTSGHQETQYF.

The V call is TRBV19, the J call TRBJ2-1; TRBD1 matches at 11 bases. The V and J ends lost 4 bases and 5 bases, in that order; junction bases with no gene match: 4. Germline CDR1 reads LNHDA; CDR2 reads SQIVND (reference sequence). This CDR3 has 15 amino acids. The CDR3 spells CASSTGTGGHNEQFF. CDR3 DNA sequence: TGTGCCAGTAGTACAGGGACAGGGGGTCACAATGAGCAGTTCTTC.

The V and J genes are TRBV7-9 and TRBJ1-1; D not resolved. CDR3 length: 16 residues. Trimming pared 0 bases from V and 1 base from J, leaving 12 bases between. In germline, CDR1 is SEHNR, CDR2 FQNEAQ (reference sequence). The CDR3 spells CASSLARGQRNTEAFF. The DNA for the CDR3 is TGTGCCAGCAGCTTAGCTCGAGGGCAGAGGAACACTGAAGCTTTCTTT. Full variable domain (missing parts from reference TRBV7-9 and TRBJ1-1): DTGVSQNPRHKITKRGQNVTFRCDPISEHNRLYWYRQTLGQGPEFLTYFQNEAQLEKSRLLSDRFSAERPKGSFSTLEIQRTEQGDSAMYLCASSLARGQRNTEAFFGQGTRLTVV.

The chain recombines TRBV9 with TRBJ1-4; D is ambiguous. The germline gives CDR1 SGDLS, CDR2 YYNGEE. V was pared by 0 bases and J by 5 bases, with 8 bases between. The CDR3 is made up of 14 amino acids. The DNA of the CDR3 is TGTGCCAGCAGCGTAGGAGGGTGGAATGAAAAACTGTTTTTT. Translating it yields CASSVGGWNEKLFF.

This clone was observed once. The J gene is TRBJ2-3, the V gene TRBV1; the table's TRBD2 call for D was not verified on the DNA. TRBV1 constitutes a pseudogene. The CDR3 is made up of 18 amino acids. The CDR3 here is CTSSRERRYLRRTDTQYF. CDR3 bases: TGCACCAGCAGCCGCGAGCGGCGCTACCTCAGACGCACAGATACGCAGTATTTT.

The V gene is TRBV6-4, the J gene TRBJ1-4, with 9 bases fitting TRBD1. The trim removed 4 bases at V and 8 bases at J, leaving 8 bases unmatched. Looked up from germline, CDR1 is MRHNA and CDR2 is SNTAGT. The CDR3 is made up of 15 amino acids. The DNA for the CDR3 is TGTGCCAGCAGTGGAACAGGGGGCGGAAAGGAAAAACTGTTTTTT. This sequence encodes CASSGTGGGKEKLFF.

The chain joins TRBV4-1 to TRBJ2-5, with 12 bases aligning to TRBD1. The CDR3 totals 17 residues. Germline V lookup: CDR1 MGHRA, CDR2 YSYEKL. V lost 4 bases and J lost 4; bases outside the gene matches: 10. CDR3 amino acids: CASSRGTGQGAGETQYF. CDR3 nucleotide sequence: TGCGCCAGCAGCCGGGGTACGGGACAGGGGGCTGGAGAGACCCAGTACTTC.

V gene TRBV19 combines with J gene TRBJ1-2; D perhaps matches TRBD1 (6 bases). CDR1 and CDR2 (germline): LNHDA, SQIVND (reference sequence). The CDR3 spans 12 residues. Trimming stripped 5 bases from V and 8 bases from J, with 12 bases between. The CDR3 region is CASSDTGSGYTF. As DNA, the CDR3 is TGTGCCAGTAGTGATACAGGGTCCGGCTACACCTTC. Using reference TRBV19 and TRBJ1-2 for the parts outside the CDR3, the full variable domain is DGGITQSPKYLFRKEGQNVTLSCEQNLNHDAMYWYRQDPGQGLRLIYYSQIVNDFQKGDIAEGYSVSREKKESFPLTVTSAQKNPTAFYLCASSDTGSGYTFGSGTRLTVV.

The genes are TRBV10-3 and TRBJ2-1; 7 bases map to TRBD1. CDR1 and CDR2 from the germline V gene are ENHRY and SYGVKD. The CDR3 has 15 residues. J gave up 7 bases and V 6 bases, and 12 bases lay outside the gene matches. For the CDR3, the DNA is TGTGCCATCAGCGAGAATGCACAGGGGAAGAATGAGCAGTTCTTC. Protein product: CAISENAQGKNEQFF.

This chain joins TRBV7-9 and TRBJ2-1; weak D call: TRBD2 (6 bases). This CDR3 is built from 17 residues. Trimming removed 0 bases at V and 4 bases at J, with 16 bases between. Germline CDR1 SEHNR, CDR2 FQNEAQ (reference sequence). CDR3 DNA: TGTGCCAGCAGCTTAGCAGGCGGGGTAGGCGGTTACAATGAGCAGTTCTTC. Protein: CASSLAGGVGGYNEQFF.

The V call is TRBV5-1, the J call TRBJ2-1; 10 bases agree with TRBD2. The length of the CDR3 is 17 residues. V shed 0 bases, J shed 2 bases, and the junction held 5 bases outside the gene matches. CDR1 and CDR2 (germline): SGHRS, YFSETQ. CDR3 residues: CASSLAMTSGPYNEQFF. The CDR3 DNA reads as TGCGCCAGCAGCTTGGCCATGACTAGCGGGCCCTACAATGAGCAGTTCTTC.